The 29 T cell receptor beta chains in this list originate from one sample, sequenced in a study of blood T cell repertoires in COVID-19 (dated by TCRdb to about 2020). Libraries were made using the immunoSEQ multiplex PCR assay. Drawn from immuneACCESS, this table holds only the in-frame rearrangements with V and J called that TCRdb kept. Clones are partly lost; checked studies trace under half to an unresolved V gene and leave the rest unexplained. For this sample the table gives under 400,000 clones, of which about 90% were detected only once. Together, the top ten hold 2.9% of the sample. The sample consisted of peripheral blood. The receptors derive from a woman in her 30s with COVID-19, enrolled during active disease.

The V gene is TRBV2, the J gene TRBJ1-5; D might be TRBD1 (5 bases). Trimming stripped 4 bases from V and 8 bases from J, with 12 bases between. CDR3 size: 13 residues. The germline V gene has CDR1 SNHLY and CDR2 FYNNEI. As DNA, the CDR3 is TGTGCCAGCAGTGTCAGGGCCCCCAAGCCCCAGCATTTT. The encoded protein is CASSVRAPKPQHF.

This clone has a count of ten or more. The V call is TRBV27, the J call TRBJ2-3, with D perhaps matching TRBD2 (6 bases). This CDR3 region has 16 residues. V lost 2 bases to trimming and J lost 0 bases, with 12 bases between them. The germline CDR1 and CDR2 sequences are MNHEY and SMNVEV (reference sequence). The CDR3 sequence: CASSLGRGTSTDTQYF. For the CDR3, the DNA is TGTGCCAGCAGTTTAGGGCGGGGTACTAGCACAGATACGCAGTATTTT.

The CDR3 sequence is CASTPLTGNTIYF. As DNA, the CDR3 is TGTGCCAGCACCCCCCTTACAGGAAACACCATATATTTT. The chain combines TRBV28 with TRBJ1-3; no reliable D call. The CDR3 consists of 13 residues. V lost 7 bases to trimming and J lost 4 bases, with 11 bases between them. CDR1 is MDHEN and CDR2 is SYDVKM in the germline V gene.

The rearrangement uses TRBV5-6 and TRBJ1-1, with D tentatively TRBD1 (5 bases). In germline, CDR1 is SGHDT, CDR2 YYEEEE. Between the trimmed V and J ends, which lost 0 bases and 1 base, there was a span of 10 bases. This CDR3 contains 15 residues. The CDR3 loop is CASSLAGQGNTEAFF. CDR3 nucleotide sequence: TGTGCCAGCAGCTTGGCCGGGCAGGGGAACACTGAAGCTTTCTTT.

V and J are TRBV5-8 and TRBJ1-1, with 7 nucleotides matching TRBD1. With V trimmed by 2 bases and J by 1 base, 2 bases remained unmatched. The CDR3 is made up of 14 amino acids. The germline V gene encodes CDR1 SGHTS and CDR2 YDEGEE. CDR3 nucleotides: TGTGCCAGCAGCTTCGACAGGGCGAACACTGAAGCTTTCTTT. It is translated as CASSFDRANTEAFF.

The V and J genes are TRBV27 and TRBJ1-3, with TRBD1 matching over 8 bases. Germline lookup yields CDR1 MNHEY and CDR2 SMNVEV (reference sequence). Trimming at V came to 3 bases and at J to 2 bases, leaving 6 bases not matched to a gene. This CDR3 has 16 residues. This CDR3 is CASSFTGTGAGNTIYF. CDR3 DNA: TGTGCCAGCAGTTTCACAGGGACAGGCGCTGGAAACACCATATATTTT.

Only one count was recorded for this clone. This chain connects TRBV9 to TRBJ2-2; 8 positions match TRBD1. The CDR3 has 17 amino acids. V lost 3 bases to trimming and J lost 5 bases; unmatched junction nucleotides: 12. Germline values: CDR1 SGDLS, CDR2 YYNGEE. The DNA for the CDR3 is TGTGCCAGCAGCGCCAGAAGGACAGGGAAAAATACCGGGGAGCTGTTTTTT. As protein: CASSARRTGKNTGELFF. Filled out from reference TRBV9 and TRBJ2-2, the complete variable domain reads DSGVTQTPKHLITATGQRVTLRCSPRSGDLSVYWYQQSLDQGLQFLIQYYNGEERAKGNILERFSAQQFPDLHSELNLSSLELGDSALYFCASSARRTGKNTGELFFGEGSRLTVL.

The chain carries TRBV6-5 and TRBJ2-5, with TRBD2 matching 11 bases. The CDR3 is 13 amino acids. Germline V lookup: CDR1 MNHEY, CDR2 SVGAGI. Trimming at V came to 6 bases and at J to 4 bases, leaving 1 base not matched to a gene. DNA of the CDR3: TGTGCCAGCAGAACTAGCGGGAGAGAGACCCAGTACTTC. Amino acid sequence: CASRTSGRETQYF.

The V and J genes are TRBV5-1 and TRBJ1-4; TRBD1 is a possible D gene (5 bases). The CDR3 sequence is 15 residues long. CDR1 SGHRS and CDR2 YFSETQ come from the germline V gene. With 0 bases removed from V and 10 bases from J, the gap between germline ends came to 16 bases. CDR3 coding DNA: TGCGCCAGCAGCTTGGAGGTAGGGGAAAAAGGAAAACTGTTTTTT. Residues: CASSLEVGEKGKLFF.

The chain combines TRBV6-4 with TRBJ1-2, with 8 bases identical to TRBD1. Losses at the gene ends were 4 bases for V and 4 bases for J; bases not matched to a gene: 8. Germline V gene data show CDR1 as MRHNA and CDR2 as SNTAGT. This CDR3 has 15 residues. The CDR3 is CASSVVPGGTYGYTF. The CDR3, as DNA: TGTGCCAGCAGTGTGGTACCAGGGGGCACCTATGGCTACACCTTC.

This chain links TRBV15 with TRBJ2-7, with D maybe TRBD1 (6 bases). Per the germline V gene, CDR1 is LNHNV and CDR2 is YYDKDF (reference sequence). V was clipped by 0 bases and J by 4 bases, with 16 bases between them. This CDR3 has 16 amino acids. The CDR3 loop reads CATSRDRARGKYEQYF. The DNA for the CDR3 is TGTGCCACCAGCAGAGATCGGGCCAGGGGAAAGTACGAGCAGTACTTC. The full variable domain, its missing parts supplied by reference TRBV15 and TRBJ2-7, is DAMVIQNPRYQVTQFGKPVTLSCSQTLNHNVMYWYQQKSSQAPKLLFHYYDKDFNNEADTPDNFQSRRPNTSFCFLDIRSPGLGDTAMYLCATSRDRARGKYEQYFGPGTRLTVT.

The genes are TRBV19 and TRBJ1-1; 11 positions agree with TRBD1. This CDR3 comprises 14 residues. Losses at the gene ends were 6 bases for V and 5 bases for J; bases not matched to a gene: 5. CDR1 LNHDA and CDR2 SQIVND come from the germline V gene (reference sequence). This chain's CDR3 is CASRLDRGLTEAFF. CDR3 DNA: TGTGCCAGTAGACTGGACAGGGGGCTTACTGAAGCTTTCTTT.

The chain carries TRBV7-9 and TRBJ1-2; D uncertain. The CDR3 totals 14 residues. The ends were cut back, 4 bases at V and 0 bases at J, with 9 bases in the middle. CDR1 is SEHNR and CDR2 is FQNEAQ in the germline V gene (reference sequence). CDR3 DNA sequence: TGTGCCAGCAGCTCCATAACAACTAACTATGGCTACACCTTC. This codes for CASSSITTNYGYTF.

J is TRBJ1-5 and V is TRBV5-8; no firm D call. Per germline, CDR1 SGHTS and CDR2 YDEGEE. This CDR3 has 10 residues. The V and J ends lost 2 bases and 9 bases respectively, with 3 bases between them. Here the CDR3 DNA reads TGTGCCAGCAGCTTTCTGCCCCAGCATTTT. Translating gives CASSFLPQHF.

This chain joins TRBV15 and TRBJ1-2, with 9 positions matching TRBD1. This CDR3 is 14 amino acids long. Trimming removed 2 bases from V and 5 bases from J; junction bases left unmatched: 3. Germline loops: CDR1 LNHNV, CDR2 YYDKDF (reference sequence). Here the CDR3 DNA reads TGTGCCACCAGCAGATTTGACAGGGGGTATGGCTACACCTTC. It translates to CATSRFDRGYGYTF.

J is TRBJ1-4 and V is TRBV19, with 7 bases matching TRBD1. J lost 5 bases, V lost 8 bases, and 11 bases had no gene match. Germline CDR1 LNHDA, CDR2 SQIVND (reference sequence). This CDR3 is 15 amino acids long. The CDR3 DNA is TGTGCCAGTGTCGGCCGGGGGACAGCAAATGAAAAACTGTTTTTT. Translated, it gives CASVGRGTANEKLFF.

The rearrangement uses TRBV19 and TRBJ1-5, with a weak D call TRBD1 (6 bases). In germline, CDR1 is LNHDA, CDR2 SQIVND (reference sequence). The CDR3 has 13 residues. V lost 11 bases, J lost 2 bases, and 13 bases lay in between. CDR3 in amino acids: CASAGAGNQPQHF. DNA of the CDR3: TGTGCCTCGGCGGGGGCTGGCAATCAGCCCCAGCATTTT.

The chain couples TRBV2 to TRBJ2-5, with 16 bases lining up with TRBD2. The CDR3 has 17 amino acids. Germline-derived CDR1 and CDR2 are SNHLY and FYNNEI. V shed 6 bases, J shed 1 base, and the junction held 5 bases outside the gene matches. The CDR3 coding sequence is TGTGCCAGCAGCCCGGGACTAGCGGGAGGGCCCCAAGAGACCCAGTACTTC. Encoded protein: CASSPGLAGGPQETQYF.

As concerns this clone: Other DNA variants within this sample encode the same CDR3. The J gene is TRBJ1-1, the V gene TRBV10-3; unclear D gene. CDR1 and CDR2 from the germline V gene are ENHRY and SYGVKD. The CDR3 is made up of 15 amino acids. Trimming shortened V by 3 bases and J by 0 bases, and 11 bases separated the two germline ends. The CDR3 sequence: CAISERGQLNTEAFF. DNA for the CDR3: TGTGCCATCAGTGAAAGAGGTCAGTTGAACACTGAAGCTTTCTTT.

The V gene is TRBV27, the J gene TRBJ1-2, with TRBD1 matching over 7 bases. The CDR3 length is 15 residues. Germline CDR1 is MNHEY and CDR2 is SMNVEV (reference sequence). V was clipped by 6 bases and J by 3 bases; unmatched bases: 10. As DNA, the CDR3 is TGTGCCAGCAGGCCACTTACAGGGGACCACTATGGCTACACCTTC. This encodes CASRPLTGDHYGYTF.

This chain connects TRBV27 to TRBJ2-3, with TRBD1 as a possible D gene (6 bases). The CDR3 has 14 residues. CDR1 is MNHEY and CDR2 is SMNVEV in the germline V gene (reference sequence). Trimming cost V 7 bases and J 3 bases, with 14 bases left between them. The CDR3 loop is CASTIGGRTDTQYF. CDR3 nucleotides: TGTGCCAGCACCATAGGGGGTCGGACAGATACGCAGTATTTT.

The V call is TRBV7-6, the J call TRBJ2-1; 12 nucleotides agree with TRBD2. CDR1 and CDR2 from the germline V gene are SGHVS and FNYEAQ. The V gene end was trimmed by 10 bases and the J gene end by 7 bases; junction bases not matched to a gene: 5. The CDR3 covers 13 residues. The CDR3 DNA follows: TGTGCCACCGCGACTAGCGGGAGTAATGAGCAGTTCTTC. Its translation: CATATSGSNEQFF.

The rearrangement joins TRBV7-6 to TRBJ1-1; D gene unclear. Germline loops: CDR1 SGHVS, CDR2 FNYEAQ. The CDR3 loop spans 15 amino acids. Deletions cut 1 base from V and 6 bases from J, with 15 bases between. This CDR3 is CASSLGRRSNAEAFF. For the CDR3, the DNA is TGTGCCAGCAGCTTAGGGCGGAGGAGTAACGCTGAAGCTTTCTTT. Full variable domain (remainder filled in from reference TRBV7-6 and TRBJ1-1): GAGVSQSPRYKVTKRGQDVALRCDPISGHVSLYWYRQALGQGPEFLTYFNYEAQQDKSGLPNDRFSAERPEGSISTLTIQRTEQRDSAMYRCASSLGRRSNAEAFFGQGTRLTVV.

The CDR3 loop reads CASSSRGGTYNEQFF. The CDR3 region has the DNA TGTGCCAGCAGCTCAAGGGGGGGGACCTACAATGAGCAGTTCTTC. The gene calls are TRBV5-8 and TRBJ2-1; a weak D match, TRBD2 (7 bases). CDR1 is SGHTS and CDR2 is YDEGEE in the germline V gene. The V end was cut by 3 bases, the J end by 2 bases, with 12 bases between. This CDR3 has 15 amino acids.

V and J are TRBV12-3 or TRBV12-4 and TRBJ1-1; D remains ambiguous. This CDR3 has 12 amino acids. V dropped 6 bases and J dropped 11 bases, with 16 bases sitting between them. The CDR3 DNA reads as TGTGCCAGCAGCCGGGTCACGGGGAGGGCTTTCTTT. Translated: CASSRVTGRAFF.

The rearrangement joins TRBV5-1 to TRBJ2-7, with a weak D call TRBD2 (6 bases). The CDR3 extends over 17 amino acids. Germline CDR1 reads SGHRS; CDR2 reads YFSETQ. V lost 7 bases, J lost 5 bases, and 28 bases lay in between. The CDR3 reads CASLPYPGGTSVDEQYF. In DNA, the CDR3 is TGCGCCAGCCTGCCATATCCCGGCGGGACGAGCGTGGACGAGCAGTACTTC.

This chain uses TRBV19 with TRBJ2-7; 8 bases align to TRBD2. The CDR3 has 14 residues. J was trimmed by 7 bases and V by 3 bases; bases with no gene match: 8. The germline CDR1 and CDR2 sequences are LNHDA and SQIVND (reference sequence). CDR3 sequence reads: CASSITSGSGEQYF. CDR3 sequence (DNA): TGTGCCAGTAGTATTACCAGCGGGAGTGGGGAGCAGTACTTC. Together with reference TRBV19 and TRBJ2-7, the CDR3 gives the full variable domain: DGGITQSPKYLFRKEGQNVTLSCEQNLNHDAMYWYRQDPGQGLRLIYYSQIVNDFQKGDIAEGYSVSREKKESFPLTVTSAQKNPTAFYLCASSITSGSGEQYFGPGTRLTVT.

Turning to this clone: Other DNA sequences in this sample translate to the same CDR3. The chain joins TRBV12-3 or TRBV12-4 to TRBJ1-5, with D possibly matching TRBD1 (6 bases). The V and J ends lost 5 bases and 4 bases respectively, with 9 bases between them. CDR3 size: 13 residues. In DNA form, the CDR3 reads TGTGCCAGCAGTCCTCAGGGGAATCAGCCCCAGCATTTT. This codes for CASSPQGNQPQHF.

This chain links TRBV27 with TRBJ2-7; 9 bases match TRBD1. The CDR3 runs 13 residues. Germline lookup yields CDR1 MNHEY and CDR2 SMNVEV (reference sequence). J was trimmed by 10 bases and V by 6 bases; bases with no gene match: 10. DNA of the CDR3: TGTGCCAGCAGCCCTGGGACAGGGTCCTTCCAGTACTTC. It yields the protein CASSPGTGSFQYF.